This entry concerns a single T cell receptor beta chain. This clone's antigen is unknown. The junction differs from germline at one of its ends, possibly a read error. These data belong to a study of blood T cell repertoires in COVID-19 (dated by TCRdb to 2020 to 2022). Study-level background: Samples covering the acute and convalescent phases of COVID-19 were provided by collaborators in the United States, Italy and Spain. The prospective study material was composed of cDNA or gDNA derived from T cells, B-cell-depleted T cells, or PBMCs. The dataset comprised deeply sampled blood TCRbeta repertoires from subjects exposed to, actively infected with, or recovered from COVID-19. The repertoires were released in a freely available public database meant as a resource for research on the immune response to SARS-CoV-2. Samples came from the ongoing ImmuneRACE study (first 160 participants) plus 1,254 subjects from 6 global collaborators. A de-identified subject ID, COVID-19 status, age in years and sex were almost always included in the sample metadata. HLA class I and class II types, where available, came from metadata supplied by the sample provider rather than from assay-based typing.

The immunoSEQ Assay, a bias-controlled multiplex PCR, was used to amplify TCRbeta CDR3 regions from genomic DNA. For the original study's pipeline: The number of nucleated cells in each sample was estimated from the amplification of reference gene primers within the assay. To quantify the absolute abundance of each unique TCRbeta CDR3 rearrangement, sequence reads were collapsed and filtered. For each sample, productive Simpson clonality was calculated as the square root of Simpson's diversity index over productive rearrangements. TCRdb provides this immuneACCESS table in a form limited to in-frame rearrangements. Some clones are lacking; in checked studies, under half of them reflect an unresolved V gene, and why the rest are absent is not known. For V, J and clone size, that table is used; D and trimming come from the DNA. The sample contains some 260,000 clones, roughly 85% of them found a single time. The top ten clones comprise about 3% of the sample.

Here is what the overall study found, with its caveats: Clinical and demographic metadata were provided uncurated, with the amount varying by source and participant.

Each collaborating institution followed its own protocols to collect whole blood in K2EDTA tubes. For TCRbeta analysis, collaborators shipped samples in one of three forms: frozen whole blood, isolated PBMCs, or DNA extracted from either of those sample types. The TCR sequence derives from a woman younger than 30 with acute or convalescent COVID-19. Sequences were obtained from peripheral blood.

The CDR3 region: CASSLDRNYEQYF. In nucleotides, the sequence is TGTGCTAGCAGCTTAGACAGAAACTACGAGCAGTACTTC. The chain joins TRBV7-7 to TRBJ2-7; the D segment could be TRBD1, given 5 matching bases. Based on the germline V gene (reference sequence), the CDR1 and CDR2 sequences are SSHAT and FNYEAQ. The CDR3 goes from the cysteine to the phenylalanine over 13 residues. The entry retains the CDR3 DNA only, 39 bases that are in frame from base 1.